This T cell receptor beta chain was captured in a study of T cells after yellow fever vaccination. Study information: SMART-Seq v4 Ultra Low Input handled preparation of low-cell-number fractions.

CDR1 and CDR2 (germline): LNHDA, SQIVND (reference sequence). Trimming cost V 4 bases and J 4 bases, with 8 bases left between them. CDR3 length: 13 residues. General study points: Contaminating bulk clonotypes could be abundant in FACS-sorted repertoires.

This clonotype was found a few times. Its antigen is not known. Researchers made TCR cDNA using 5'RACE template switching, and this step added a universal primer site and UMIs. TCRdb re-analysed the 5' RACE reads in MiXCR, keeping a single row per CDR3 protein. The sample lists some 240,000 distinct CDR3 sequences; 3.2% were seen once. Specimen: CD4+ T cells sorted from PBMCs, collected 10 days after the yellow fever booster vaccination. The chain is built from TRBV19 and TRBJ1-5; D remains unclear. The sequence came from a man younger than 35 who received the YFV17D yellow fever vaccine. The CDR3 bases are TGTGCCAGTAGTACACAGACTAATCAGCCCCAGCATTTT. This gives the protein CASSTQTNQPQHF.